Presented here are 23 T cell receptor beta chains from one specimen sequenced in a study of blood T cell repertoires in COVID-19. Generated by immunoSEQ multiplex PCR, the TCRdb table keeps only in-frame clones and is missing some. The sample gives a few hundred thousand clones, nearly 90% of which show up once; roughly 1.6% is in the top ten. Sequenced sample: PBMCs or T cells enriched from blood (not recorded which). Every receptor here comes from a woman between 18 and 29 years old with acute COVID-19.

V and J are TRBV24-1 and TRBJ2-1, with 9 bases identical to TRBD1. V lost 4 bases, J lost 8 bases, and 8 bases stayed unmatched. The CDR3 has 15 residues. The germline V gene has CDR1 KGHDR and CDR2 SFDVKD. The DNA for the CDR3 is TGTGCCACCAGTGAAACAGGGACAGGGTCCCATGAGCAGTTCTTC. This translates into CATSETGTGSHEQFF.

The chain joins TRBV19 to TRBJ2-3; 11 nucleotides match TRBD2. This CDR3 contains 14 residues. Germline-derived CDR1 and CDR2 are LNHDA and SQIVND (reference sequence). V gave up 9 bases and J gave up 5 bases; unmatched junction bases: 7. CDR3 region: CASRITSGRDTQYF. The DNA for the CDR3 is TGTGCCAGCAGGATAACTAGCGGGAGAGATACGCAGTATTTT. Full variable domain (rest looked up from reference TRBV19 and TRBJ2-3): DGGITQSPKYLFRKEGQNVTLSCEQNLNHDAMYWYRQDPGQGLRLIYYSQIVNDFQKGDIAEGYSVSREKKESFPLTVTSAQKNPTAFYLCASRITSGRDTQYFGPGTRLTVL.

V is TRBV28 and J is TRBJ2-1; D is unclear. Trimming stripped 6 bases from V and 9 bases from J, with 21 bases between. This CDR3 has 15 amino acids. Germline CDR1 is MDHEN and CDR2 is SYDVKM. The CDR3 bases are TGTGCCAGCAGGAGGCGTACTGGCGTGTTGGGTGAGCAGTTCTTC. It specifies CASRRRTGVLGEQFF. The full variable domain, with the rest looked up from reference TRBV28 and TRBJ2-1, is DVKVTQSSRYLVKRTGEKVFLECVQDMDHENMFWYRQDPGLGLRLIYFSYDVKMKEKGDIPEGYSVSREKKERFSLILESASTNQTSMYLCASRRRTGVLGEQFFGPGTRLTVL.

The V and J genes are TRBV28 and TRBJ1-5, with D tentatively TRBD1 (5 bases). The germline V gene has CDR1 MDHEN and CDR2 SYDVKM. The V end was cut by 5 bases, the J end by 3 bases, with 8 bases between. The CDR3 has 13 residues. This CDR3 reads CASSPQANQPQHF. In DNA form, the CDR3 reads TGTGCCAGCAGTCCACAGGCCAATCAGCCCCAGCATTTT.

The V call is TRBV5-4, the J call TRBJ1-2, with 7 positions matching TRBD1. CDR3 length: 14 amino acids. V gave up 0 bases and J gave up 8 bases; unmatched junction bases: 7. Germline V gene sequence: CDR1 SGHNT, CDR2 YYREEE (reference sequence). In nucleotides, the CDR3 is TGTGCCAGCAGCTTGGGAGACAGGGTCTACGGCTACACCTTC. This sequence encodes CASSLGDRVYGYTF.

This clone was detected only once. The chain combines TRBV14 with TRBJ2-1, with 7 bases that match TRBD2. Germline V CDR1 and CDR2: SGHDN, FVKESK. CDR3 length equals 17 residues. The ends lost 0 bases at V and 3 bases at J; junction bases unmatched: 8. The CDR3 loop is CASSQDPPSGLYNEQFF. The CDR3 bases are TGTGCCAGCAGCCAAGATCCCCCTAGCGGCCTCTACAATGAGCAGTTCTTC.

The chain combines TRBV2 with TRBJ1-2, with 7 bases fitting TRBD1. The CDR3 covers 13 residues. Germline-derived CDR1 and CDR2 are SNHLY and FYNNEI. V gave up 0 bases and J gave up 5 bases; unmatched junction bases: 0. CDR3 amino acids: CASSEARGYGYTF. CDR3 coding DNA: TGTGCCAGCAGTGAAGCCAGGGGGTATGGCTACACCTTC.

The gene calls are TRBV28 and TRBJ2-5, with TRBD2 matching over 8 bases. Looked up from germline, CDR1 is MDHEN and CDR2 is SYDVKM. J lost 4 bases, V lost 2 bases, and 3 bases had no gene match. This CDR3 contains 14 residues. The CDR3 DNA reads TGTGCCAGCAGTTTAACCGGGAGGGGAGAGACCCAGTACTTC. Translating gives CASSLTGRGETQYF.

This clone was seen more than once but under ten times. This chain uses TRBV19 with TRBJ1-1, with 8 bases matching TRBD1. The germline CDR1 and CDR2 sequences are LNHDA and SQIVND (reference sequence). V lost 4 bases and J lost 2; bases outside the gene matches: 6. The CDR3 covers 15 residues. The CDR3 DNA follows: TGTGCCAGTAGTAGGACTACAGGGGGAAACACTGAAGCTTTCTTT. Its translation is CASSRTTGGNTEAFF. Variable domain in full (rest from reference TRBV19 and TRBJ1-1): DGGITQSPKYLFRKEGQNVTLSCEQNLNHDAMYWYRQDPGQGLRLIYYSQIVNDFQKGDIAEGYSVSREKKESFPLTVTSAQKNPTAFYLCASSRTTGGNTEAFFGQGTRLTVV.

The table lists this clone with a count of one. As DNA, the CDR3 is TGTGCCAGCAGTTACCCCACGGGACGGGGGAATTGGCAGTACTTC. This gives the protein CASSYPTGRGNWQYF. The chain combines TRBV6-2 or TRBV6-3 with TRBJ2-7; D perhaps matches TRBD2 (6 bases). The germline V gene has CDR1 MNHEY and CDR2 SVGEGT. CDR3 length: 15 residues. V lost 2 bases to trimming and J lost 9 bases, with 20 bases between them.

The V call is TRBV6-5, the J call TRBJ2-3, with 8 bases matching TRBD1. Trimming removed 5 bases from V and 2 bases from J; junction bases left unmatched: 3. Germline V gene data show CDR1 as MNHEY and CDR2 as SVGAGI. The CDR3 sequence is 14 residues long. The DNA of the CDR3 is TGTGCCAGCAGTAGGACAGGGTTCACAGATACGCAGTATTTT. Protein sequence: CASSRTGFTDTQYF.

This clone was recorded once. This chain connects TRBV5-1 to TRBJ2-7; D possibly corresponds to TRBD2 (5 bases). Trimming took 4 bases from V and 4 from J, leaving 9 bases between them. In germline, CDR1 is SGHRS, CDR2 YFSETQ. There are 12 residues in the CDR3. CDR3 in amino acids: CASSGSGYEQYF. CDR3 in DNA: TGCGCCAGCAGCGGGAGTGGGTACGAGCAGTACTTC. Variable domain in full (rest from reference TRBV5-1 and TRBJ2-7): KAGVTQTPRYLIKTRGQQVTLSCSPISGHRSVSWYQQTPGQGLQFLFEYFSETQRNKGNFPGRFSGRQFSNSRSEMNVSTLELGDSALYLCASSGSGYEQYFGPGTRLTVT.

This sequence joins TRBV5-1 and TRBJ2-7; D possibly corresponds to TRBD1 (5 bases). V was shortened by 2 bases and J by 4 bases, with 16 bases between the two germline ends. The CDR3 extends over 15 amino acids. Germline CDR1 is SGHRS and CDR2 is YFSETQ. CDR3 bases: TGCGCCAGCAGCTTAACTGACTTAGGGGATTACGAGCAGTACTTC. Translated: CASSLTDLGDYEQYF.

The V and J genes are TRBV5-4 and TRBJ2-3; no firm D call. The germline V gene encodes CDR1 SGHNT and CDR2 YYREEE (reference sequence). The CDR3 spans 15 residues. Trimming stripped 0 bases from V and 0 bases from J, with 8 bases between. The CDR3 is CASSLGGSSTDTQYF. The CDR3 nucleotides are TGTGCCAGCAGCTTGGGCGGAAGTAGCACAGATACGCAGTATTTT.

This clone was recorded once. The chain employs TRBV28 and TRBJ1-4, with D possibly matching TRBD1 (6 bases). V was clipped by 3 bases and J by 7 bases, with 18 bases between them. The germline V gene has CDR1 MDHEN and CDR2 SYDVKM. The CDR3 is 16 residues long. The CDR3 sequence is CASSLVPGGRSEKLFF. Written as DNA, the CDR3 is TGTGCCAGCAGTTTGGTCCCGGGGGGGCGAAGTGAAAAACTGTTTTTT.

The chain recombines TRBV5-1 with TRBJ1-1, with D possibly matching TRBD1 (5 bases). The CDR3 length is 13 residues. Germline values: CDR1 SGHRS, CDR2 YFSETQ. V was clipped by 4 bases and J by 5 bases, with 12 bases between them. The DNA for the CDR3 is TGCGCCAGCAGCCGGAAGGAGGGGACTGAAGCTTTCTTT. Protein sequence: CASSRKEGTEAFF.

The count of this clone is one. This sample also contains other DNA sequences that code for the same CDR3. The chain is built from TRBV30 and TRBJ2-7; a weak D match, TRBD2 (7 bases). The V gene's germline CDR1 is GTSNPN and CDR2 SVGIG (reference sequence). The V gene lost 0 bases and the J gene lost 2 bases, with 11 bases spanning the gap. CDR3 size: 14 residues. CDR3 sequence: CAWSVGGAAYEQYF. CDR3 DNA: TGTGCCTGGAGTGTGGGGGGGGCCGCCTACGAGCAGTACTTC.

In DNA form, the CDR3 reads TGTGCCAGCAGTGAAAGGCCCCGACAGGGCTCCTACGAGCAGTACTTC. Residues: CASSERPRQGSYEQYF. The chain is built from TRBV2 and TRBJ2-7, with 7 bases identical to TRBD1. Germline values: CDR1 SNHLY, CDR2 FYNNEI. V lost 2 bases and J lost 0; bases outside the gene matches: 7. The CDR3 sequence is 16 residues long.

The chain combines TRBV21-1 with TRBJ2-2; the listed D gene, TRBD2, was not tested against the DNA. TRBV21-1 counts as a pseudogene. The CDR3 has 17 residues. CDR3 region: CASREERAGVNTGELFF. The CDR3 coding sequence is TGTGCCAGCAGGGAAGAGCGTGCGGGGGTGAACACCGGGGAGCTGTTTTTT.

This chain connects TRBV20-1 to TRBJ2-1, with 9 bases aligning to TRBD2. The germline CDR1 and CDR2 sequences are DFQATT and SNEGSKA (reference sequence). This CDR3 is 9 amino acids long. The junction had 0 bases not matched to a gene; V was cut back by 8 bases and J by 10 bases. CDR3 bases: TGCAGTAGCGGGAGGGAGCAGTTCTTC. Amino acid sequence: CSSGREQFF.

About this clone: The sample contains more than one DNA sequence encoding this CDR3. The chain recombines TRBV9 with TRBJ1-5, with 8 bases matching TRBD1. In germline, CDR1 is SGDLS, CDR2 YYNGEE. This CDR3 region has 14 residues. V shed 0 bases and J 4 bases; nucleotides not matched to a gene: 0. Here the CDR3 reads CASSVGTGNQPQHF. The CDR3 region has the DNA TGTGCCAGCAGCGTAGGGACAGGGAATCAGCCCCAGCATTTT.

This rearrangement joins TRBV18 to TRBJ2-2, with 9 nucleotides matching TRBD1. The CDR3 runs 15 residues. Germline V gene lookup returns CDR1 KGHSH and CDR2 LQKENI. Losses at the gene ends were 2 bases for V and 4 bases for J; bases not matched to a gene: 2. This CDR3 is CASSPIQGATGELFF. CDR3 sequence (DNA): TGTGCCAGCTCACCAATACAGGGGGCCACCGGGGAGCTGTTTTTT.

The CDR3 loop reads CATSDGGVYETQYF. The CDR3 DNA reads as TGTGCCACCAGTGATGGGGGGGTTTACGAGACCCAGTACTTC. This rearrangement joins TRBV24-1 to TRBJ2-5, with TRBD2 identical over 7 bases. V was clipped by 3 bases and J by 5 bases; unmatched bases: 5. Germline CDR1 is KGHDR and CDR2 is SFDVKD. This CDR3 comprises 14 residues.